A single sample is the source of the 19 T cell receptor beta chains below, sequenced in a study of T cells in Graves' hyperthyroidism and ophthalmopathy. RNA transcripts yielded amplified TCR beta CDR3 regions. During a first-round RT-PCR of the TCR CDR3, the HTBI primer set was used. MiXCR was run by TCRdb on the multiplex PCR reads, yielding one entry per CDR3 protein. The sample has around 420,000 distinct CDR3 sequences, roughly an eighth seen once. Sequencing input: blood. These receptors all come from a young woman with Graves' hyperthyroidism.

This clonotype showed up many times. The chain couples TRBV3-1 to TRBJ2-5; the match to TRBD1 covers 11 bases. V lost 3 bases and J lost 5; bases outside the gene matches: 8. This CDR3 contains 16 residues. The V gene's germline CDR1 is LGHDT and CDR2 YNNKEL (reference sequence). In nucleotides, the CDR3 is TGTGCCAGCAGCCAGCGGGGACAGGGGGTGAGGGAGACCCAGTACTTC. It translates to CASSQRGQGVRETQYF.

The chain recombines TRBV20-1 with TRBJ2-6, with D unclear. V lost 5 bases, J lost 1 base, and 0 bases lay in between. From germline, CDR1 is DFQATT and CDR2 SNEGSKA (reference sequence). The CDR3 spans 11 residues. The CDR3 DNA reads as TGCAGTGCTTCTGGGGCCAACGTCCTGACTTTC. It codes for CSASGANVLTF.

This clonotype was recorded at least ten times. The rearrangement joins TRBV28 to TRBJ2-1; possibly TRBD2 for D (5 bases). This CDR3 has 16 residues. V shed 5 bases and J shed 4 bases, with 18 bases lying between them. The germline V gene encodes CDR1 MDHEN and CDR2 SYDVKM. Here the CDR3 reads CASSPGSRGPYNEQFF. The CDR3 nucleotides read TGTGCCAGCAGTCCGGGATCAAGAGGGCCGTACAATGAGCAGTTCTTC.

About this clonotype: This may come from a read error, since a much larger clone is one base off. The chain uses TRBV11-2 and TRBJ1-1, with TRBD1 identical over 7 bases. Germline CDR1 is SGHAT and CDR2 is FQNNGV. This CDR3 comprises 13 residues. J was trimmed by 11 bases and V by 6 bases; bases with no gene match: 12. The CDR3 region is CASRTGQAAVAFF. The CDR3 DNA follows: TGTGCCAGCAGAACCGGACAGGCCGCCGTGGCTTTCTTT. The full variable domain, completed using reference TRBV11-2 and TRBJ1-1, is EAGVAQSPRYKIIEKRQSVAFWCNPISGHATLYWYQQILGQGPKLLIQFQNNGVVDDSQLPKDRFSAERLKGVDSTLKIQPAKLEDSAVYLCASRTGQAAVAFFGQGTRLTVV.

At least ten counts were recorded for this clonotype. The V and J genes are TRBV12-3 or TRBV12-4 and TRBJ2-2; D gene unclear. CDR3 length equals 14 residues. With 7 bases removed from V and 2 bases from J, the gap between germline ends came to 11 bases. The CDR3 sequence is CASNPDQNTGELFF. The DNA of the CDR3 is TGTGCCAGCAACCCGGACCAAAACACCGGGGAGCTGTTTTTT.

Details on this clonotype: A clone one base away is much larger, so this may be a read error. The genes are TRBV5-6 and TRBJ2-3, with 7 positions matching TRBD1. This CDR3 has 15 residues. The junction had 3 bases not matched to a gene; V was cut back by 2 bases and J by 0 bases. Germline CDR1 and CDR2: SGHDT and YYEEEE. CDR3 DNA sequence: TGTGCCAGCAGCTTAGGACAGGCTAGCACAGATACGCAGTATTTT. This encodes CASSLGQASTDTQYF.

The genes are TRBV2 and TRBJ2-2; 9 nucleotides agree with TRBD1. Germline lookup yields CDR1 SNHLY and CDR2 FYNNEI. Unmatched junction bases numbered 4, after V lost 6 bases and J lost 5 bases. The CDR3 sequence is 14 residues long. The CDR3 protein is CASRYRGQTGELFF. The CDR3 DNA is TGTGCCAGCAGGTACAGGGGGCAAACCGGGGAGCTGTTTTTT.

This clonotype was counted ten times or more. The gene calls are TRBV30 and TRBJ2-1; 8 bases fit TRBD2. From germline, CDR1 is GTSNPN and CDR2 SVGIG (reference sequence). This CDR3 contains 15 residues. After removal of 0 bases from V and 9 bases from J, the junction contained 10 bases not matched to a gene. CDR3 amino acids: CAWSVLTGGLGEQFF. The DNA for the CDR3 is TGTGCCTGGAGTGTACTGACGGGAGGGTTGGGTGAGCAGTTCTTC.

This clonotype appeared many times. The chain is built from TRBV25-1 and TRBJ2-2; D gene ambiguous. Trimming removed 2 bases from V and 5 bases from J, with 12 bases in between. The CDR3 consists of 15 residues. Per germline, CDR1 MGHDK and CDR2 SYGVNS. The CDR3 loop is CASSERDVGTGELFF. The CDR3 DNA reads TGTGCCAGCAGTGAAAGGGATGTGGGGACCGGGGAGCTGTTTTTT. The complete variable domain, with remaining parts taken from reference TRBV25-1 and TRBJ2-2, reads EADIYQTPRYLVIGTGKKITLECSQTMGHDKMYWYQQDPGMELHLIHYSYGVNSTEKGDLSSESTVSRIRTEHFPLTLESARPSHTSQYLCASSERDVGTGELFFGEGSRLTVL.

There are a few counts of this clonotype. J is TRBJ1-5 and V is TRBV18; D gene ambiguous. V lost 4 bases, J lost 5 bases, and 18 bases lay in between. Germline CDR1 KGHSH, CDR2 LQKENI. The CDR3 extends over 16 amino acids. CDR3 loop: CASSRTEDAEHQPQHF. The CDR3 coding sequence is TGTGCCAGCTCACGGACGGAGGACGCAGAACATCAGCCCCAGCATTTT.

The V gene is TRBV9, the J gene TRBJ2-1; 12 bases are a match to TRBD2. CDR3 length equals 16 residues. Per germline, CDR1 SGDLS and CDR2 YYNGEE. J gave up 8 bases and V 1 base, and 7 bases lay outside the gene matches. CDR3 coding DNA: TGTGCCAGCAGCGTATCGACTAGCGGGAGATTTGATGAGCAGTTCTTC. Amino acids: CASSVSTSGRFDEQFF.

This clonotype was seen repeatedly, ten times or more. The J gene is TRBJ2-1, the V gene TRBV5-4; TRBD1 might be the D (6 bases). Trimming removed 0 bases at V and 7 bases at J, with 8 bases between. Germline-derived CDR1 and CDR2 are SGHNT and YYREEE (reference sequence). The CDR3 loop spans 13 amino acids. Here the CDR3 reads CASSLVQGNEQFF. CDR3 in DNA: TGTGCCAGCAGCTTGGTCCAGGGGAATGAGCAGTTCTTC.

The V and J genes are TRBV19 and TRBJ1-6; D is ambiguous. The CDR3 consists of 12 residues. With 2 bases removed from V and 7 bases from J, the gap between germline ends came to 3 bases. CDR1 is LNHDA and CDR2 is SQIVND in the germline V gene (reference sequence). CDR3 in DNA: TGTGCCAGTAGTATAAGGAATTCACCCCTCCACTTT. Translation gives CASSIRNSPLHF.

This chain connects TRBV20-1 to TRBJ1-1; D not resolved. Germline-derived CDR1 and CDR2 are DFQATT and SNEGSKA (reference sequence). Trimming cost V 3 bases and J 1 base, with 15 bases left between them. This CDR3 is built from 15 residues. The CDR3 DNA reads TGCAGTGCTAGTGAACCTCTGGACGGGAACACTGAAGCTTTCTTT. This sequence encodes CSASEPLDGNTEAFF.

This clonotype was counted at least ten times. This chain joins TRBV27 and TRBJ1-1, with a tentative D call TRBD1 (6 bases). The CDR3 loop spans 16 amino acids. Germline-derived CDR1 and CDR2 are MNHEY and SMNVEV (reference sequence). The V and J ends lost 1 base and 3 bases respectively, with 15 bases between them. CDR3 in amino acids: CASSLLRGLRDTEAFF. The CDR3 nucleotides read TGTGCCAGCAGTTTATTGAGGGGGTTAAGGGACACTGAAGCTTTCTTT.

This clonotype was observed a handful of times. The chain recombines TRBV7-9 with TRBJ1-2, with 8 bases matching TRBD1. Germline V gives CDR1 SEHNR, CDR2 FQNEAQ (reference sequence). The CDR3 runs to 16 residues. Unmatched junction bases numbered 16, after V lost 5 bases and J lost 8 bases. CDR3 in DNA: TGTGCCAGCAGCCCCATCATCCCGGCAGGGGGCAGAGGCTACACCTTC. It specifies CASSPIIPAGGRGYTF. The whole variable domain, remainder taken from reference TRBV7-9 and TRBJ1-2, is DTGVSQNPRHKITKRGQNVTFRCDPISEHNRLYWYRQTLGQGPEFLTYFQNEAQLEKSRLLSDRFSAERPKGSFSTLEIQRTEQGDSAMYLCASSPIIPAGGRGYTFGSGTRLTVV.

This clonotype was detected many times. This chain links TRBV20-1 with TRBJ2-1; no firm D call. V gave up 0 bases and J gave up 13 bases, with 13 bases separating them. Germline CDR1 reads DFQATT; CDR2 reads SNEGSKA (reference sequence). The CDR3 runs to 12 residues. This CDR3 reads CSARDTGYGQFF. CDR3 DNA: TGCAGTGCTAGAGATACGGGCTACGGACAGTTCTTC.

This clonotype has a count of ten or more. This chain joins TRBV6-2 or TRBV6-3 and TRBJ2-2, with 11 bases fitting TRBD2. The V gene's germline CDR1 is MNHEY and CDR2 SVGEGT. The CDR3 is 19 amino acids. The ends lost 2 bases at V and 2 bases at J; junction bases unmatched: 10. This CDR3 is CASSYPNSGTSGNTGELFF. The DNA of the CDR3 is TGTGCCAGCAGTTACCCTAATTCCGGGACTAGCGGAAACACCGGGGAGCTGTTTTTT.

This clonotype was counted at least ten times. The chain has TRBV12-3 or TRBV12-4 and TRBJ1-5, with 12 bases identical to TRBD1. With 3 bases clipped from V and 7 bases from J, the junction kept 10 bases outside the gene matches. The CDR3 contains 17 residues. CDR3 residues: CASSFLLGGTGGQPQHF. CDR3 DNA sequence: TGTGCCAGCAGTTTCCTATTAGGGGGGACAGGGGGCCAGCCCCAGCATTTT.